This T cell receptor beta chain originates from a study of T cells in Graves' hyperthyroidism and ophthalmopathy. The source material, RNA transcripts, was used to amplify TCR beta CDR3 regions. The primer set for the first-round RT-PCR of the TCR CDR3 was HTBI. TCRdb called the multiplex PCR reads again in MiXCR, with one record for every CDR3 protein. This table holds approximately 330,000 distinct CDR3 sequences, 21% found once. Trimming removed 3 bases at V and 8 bases at J, with 16 bases between. The CDR3 has 14 amino acids. Germline V gene data show CDR1 as KGHSH and CDR2 as LQKENI. A few counts support this clonotype.

The chain joins TRBV18 to TRBJ1-1, with a weak D call TRBD1 (5 bases). Sequencing was carried out using blood. This clonotype originated in a woman between 50 and 59 years old with Graves' hyperthyroidism. The CDR3 DNA sequence: TGTGCCAGCTCACCGAACTACAGGTCTCCCGAAGCTTTCTTT. This gives the protein CASSPNYRSPEAFF.